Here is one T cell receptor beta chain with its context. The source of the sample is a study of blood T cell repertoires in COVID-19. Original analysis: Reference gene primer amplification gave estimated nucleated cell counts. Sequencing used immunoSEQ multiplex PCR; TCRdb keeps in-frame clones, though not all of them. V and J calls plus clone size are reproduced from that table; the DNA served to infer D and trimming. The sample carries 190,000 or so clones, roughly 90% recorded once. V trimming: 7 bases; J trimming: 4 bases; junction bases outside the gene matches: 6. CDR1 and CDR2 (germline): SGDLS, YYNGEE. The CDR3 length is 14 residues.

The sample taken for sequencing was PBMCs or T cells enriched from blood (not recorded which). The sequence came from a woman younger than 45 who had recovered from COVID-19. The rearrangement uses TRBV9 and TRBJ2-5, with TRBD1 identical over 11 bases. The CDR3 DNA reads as TGTGCCAGCCTCGGGACAGGGGGAAGAGAGACCCAGTACTTC. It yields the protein CASLGTGGRETQYF.